This entry is about one T cell receptor beta chain. Antigen specificity is unknown. Researchers ran the assay at a deep level. Around 32,000 T cell genomes (approximately 300 ng DNA) went into each PBMC replicate. Produced via immunoSEQ multiplex PCR; TCRdb's table is partial and in-frame only. The sample has about half a million clones; 70% to 80% are singletons. The sample originates from a study of shared clonotypes between healthy human individuals. Overall study results and limits: Deeper or shallower sequencing was expected to change how clonotypes are shared among donors.

From germline, CDR1 is ENHRY and CDR2 SYGVKD. The CDR3 runs 16 residues. Trimming left V 3 bases short and J 3 bases short, with 18 bases between. This chain joins TRBV10-3 and TRBJ2-7; D possibly matches TRBD1 or TRBD2 (6 bases each). The sequenced sample was PBMCs. This clonotype was obtained from a woman aged 40 to 50 in good health. Some clones in this sample may be carry-over from other donors' samples. DNA of the CDR3: TGTGCCATCAGTGATTGGCAGGAGGGGGTCCACTACGAGCAGTACTTC. This sequence encodes CAISDWQEGVHYEQYF.